Each of the 28 T cell receptor beta chains below was sequenced from the same sample in a study of T cells after yellow fever vaccination. Using its own MiXCR run on the 5' RACE reads, TCRdb lists one record per CDR3 protein. The sample has approximately 300,000 distinct CDR3 sequences; about 6.9% are singletons. This specimen was PBMCs, taken 35 to 50 days after the first yellow fever vaccination. These receptors were taken from a young man who received the YFV17D yellow fever vaccine.

The rearrangement links TRBV9 to TRBJ2-1; 10 bases map to TRBD1. The CDR3 loop spans 14 amino acids. Losses at the gene ends were 4 bases for V and 6 bases for J; bases not matched to a gene: 4. Germline V gives CDR1 SGDLS, CDR2 YYNGEE. The CDR3 loop is CASSPGQGPNEQFF. The CDR3 DNA is TGTGCCAGCAGCCCGGGACAGGGGCCCAATGAGCAGTTCTTC.

This clonotype was recorded a few times. The chain employs TRBV12-3 or TRBV12-4 and TRBJ2-7; 12 bases match TRBD2. The CDR3 length is 17 residues. V lost 3 bases, J lost 7 bases, and 13 bases stayed unmatched. The CDR3 sequence: CASSLEAWTSGDGEQYF. The CDR3 DNA follows: TGTGCCAGCAGTTTGGAGGCGTGGACTAGCGGGGACGGGGAGCAGTACTTC.

In this sample, this clonotype turned up a few times. The rearrangement uses TRBV5-1 and TRBJ1-1; TRBD1 is a possible D gene (5 bases). From germline, CDR1 is SGHRS and CDR2 YFSETQ. The CDR3 is 15 amino acids. Trimming stripped 0 bases from V and 6 bases from J, with 15 bases between. The CDR3 coding sequence is TGCGCCAGCAGCTTGGCTGGGATAGGGGCGTCTGAAGCTTTCTTT. Encoded protein: CASSLAGIGASEAFF.

This clonotype has more than one count but fewer than ten. This sequence joins TRBV6-1 and TRBJ2-3, with D possibly matching TRBD2 (5 bases). Per germline, CDR1 MNHNS and CDR2 SASEGT. Trimming pared 3 bases from V and 0 bases from J, leaving 10 bases between. This CDR3 has 15 amino acids. The CDR3: CASSDGSGSTDTQYF. CDR3 coding DNA: TGTGCCAGCAGTGACGGGTCGGGGAGCACAGATACGCAGTATTTT.

This clonotype showed up just a few times. The chain joins TRBV6-4 to TRBJ2-3; tentatively, D is TRBD1 (5 bases). Looked up from germline, CDR1 is MRHNA and CDR2 is SNTAGT. With 4 bases removed from V and 1 base from J, the gap between germline ends came to 15 bases. The CDR3 runs 16 residues. The CDR3: CASSGRVTARTDTQYF. Here the CDR3 DNA reads TGTGCCAGCAGTGGACGGGTGACAGCGCGCACAGATACGCAGTATTTT.

The table lists this clonotype with many counts. The chain couples TRBV11-2 to TRBJ1-1, with D uncertain. This CDR3 is built from 13 residues. Germline lookup yields CDR1 SGHAT and CDR2 FQNNGV. The V and J ends lost 0 bases and 7 bases respectively, with 9 bases between them. The CDR3 coding sequence is TGTGCCAGCAGCTTAGACCGCCACGGTGAAGCTTTCTTT. This translates into CASSLDRHGEAFF.

CDR3 residues: CASSSGTRDQETQYF. The CDR3 nucleotides read TGTGCCAGCAGCTCCGGGACTAGAGACCAAGAGACCCAGTACTTC. The chain has TRBV7-9 and TRBJ2-5; 8 positions agree with TRBD2. This CDR3 region has 15 residues. J was trimmed by 0 bases and V by 4 bases; bases with no gene match: 4. The germline gives CDR1 SEHNR, CDR2 FQNEAQ (reference sequence). The full variable domain, with the rest looked up from reference TRBV7-9 and TRBJ2-5, is DTGVSQNPRHKITKRGQNVTFRCDPISEHNRLYWYRQTLGQGPEFLTYFQNEAQLEKSRLLSDRFSAERPKGSFSTLEIQRTEQGDSAMYLCASSSGTRDQETQYFGPGTRLLVL.

This clonotype occurred many times. The chain links TRBV15 to TRBJ2-5; 11 nucleotides agree with TRBD2. V dropped 6 bases and J dropped 2; count of bases not matched to a gene: 8. Germline assignment: CDR1 LNHNV and CDR2 YYDKDF (reference sequence). The CDR3 extends over 16 amino acids. CDR3 nucleotides: TGTGCCACCAGATTTAGCGGGGGGGCGATACAAGAGACCCAGTACTTC. Translated: CATRFSGGAIQETQYF.

This rearrangement joins TRBV29-1 to TRBJ1-1, with D possibly being TRBD1 (5 bases). The length of the CDR3 is 11 residues. CDR1 and CDR2 from the germline V gene are SQVTM and ANQGSEA. V lost 6 bases to trimming and J lost 11 bases, with 16 bases between them. Here the CDR3 DNA reads TGCAGCGTCCAATGGGACGGGTCGGCTTTCTTT. Protein sequence: CSVQWDGSAFF.

This clonotype was seen a few times. The chain links TRBV5-5 to TRBJ1-2; D unresolved. V lost 0 bases and J 2 bases, leaving 8 bases between the germline ends. Germline assignment: CDR1 SGHKS and CDR2 YYEKEE (reference sequence). There are 14 residues in the CDR3. Here the CDR3 reads CASSLAYTNYGYTF. The CDR3, as DNA: TGTGCCAGCAGCTTGGCCTACACCAACTATGGCTACACCTTC. The whole variable domain, filled in from reference TRBV5-5 and TRBJ1-2, reads DAGVTQSPTHLIKTRGQQVTLRCSPISGHKSVSWYQQVLGQGPQFIFQYYEKEERGRGNFPDRFSARQFPNYSSELNVNALLLGDSALYLCASSLAYTNYGYTFGSGTRLTVV.

This clonotype has just a few counts. The chain couples TRBV11-2 to TRBJ2-7; no reliable D call. V gave up 3 bases and J gave up 6 bases, with 6 bases separating them. Germline V CDR1 and CDR2: SGHAT, FQNNGV. The CDR3 has 11 residues. The CDR3 bases are TGTGCCAGCAGCTTCCCGGGCGAGCAGTACTTC. Amino acid sequence: CASSFPGEQYF.

The chain is built from TRBV29-1 and TRBJ2-1; D call uncertain. The CDR3 is made up of 15 amino acids. CDR1 and CDR2 from the germline V gene are SQVTM and ANQGSEA. Between the trimmed V and J ends, which lost 0 bases and 1 base, there was a span of 10 bases. The DNA of the CDR3 is TGCAGCGTTGAAGACTTAACACCATCCTACAATGAGCAGTTCTTC. It is translated as CSVEDLTPSYNEQFF.

V and J are TRBV11-3 and TRBJ2-2; perhaps TRBD2 as D (7 bases). V lost 2 bases to trimming and J lost 6 bases, with 10 bases between them. The CDR3 consists of 14 residues. Germline assignment: CDR1 SGHNT and CDR2 YENEEA. Here the CDR3 DNA reads TGTGCCAGCAGCTTACGGGGGGCAGCCGGGGAGCTGTTTTTT. Translated, it gives CASSLRGAAGELFF.

This clonotype has just a few counts. The chain couples TRBV6-4 to TRBJ2-4; 7 nucleotides align to TRBD1. This CDR3 is built from 14 residues. Germline V gives CDR1 MRHNA, CDR2 SNTAGT. V lost 9 bases and J lost 0; bases outside the gene matches: 5. This chain's CDR3 is CASRQGLAKNIQYF. CDR3 bases: TGTGCCAGTAGACAGGGTTTAGCCAAAAACATTCAGTACTTC.

The chain joins TRBV20-1 to TRBJ1-5; 10 bases match TRBD1. The germline gives CDR1 DFQATT, CDR2 SNEGSKA (reference sequence). This CDR3 has 13 residues. J gave up 5 bases and V 6 bases, and 4 bases lay outside the gene matches. The CDR3 region has the DNA TGCAGTGCCCCTGACAGGGGGCATCAGCCCCAGCATTTT. It is translated as CSAPDRGHQPQHF.

The rearrangement uses TRBV5-1 and TRBJ1-1; 7 bases line up with TRBD1. Germline loops: CDR1 SGHRS, CDR2 YFSETQ. The CDR3 totals 13 residues. Trimming cost V 3 bases and J 11 bases; bases outside gene matches: 10. DNA for the CDR3: TGCGCCAGCAGCTGGACCACAGGGGATCGGGCTTTCTTT. As protein: CASSWTTGDRAFF. The whole variable domain, remainder taken from reference TRBV5-1 and TRBJ1-1, is KAGVTQTPRYLIKTRGQQVTLSCSPISGHRSVSWYQQTPGQGLQFLFEYFSETQRNKGNFPGRFSGRQFSNSRSEMNVSTLELGDSALYLCASSWTTGDRAFFGQGTRLTVV.

This clonotype appeared many times. The chain carries TRBV20-1 and TRBJ2-3, with D perhaps matching TRBD2 (6 bases). The germline V gene encodes CDR1 DFQATT and CDR2 SNEGSKA (reference sequence). The CDR3 spans 10 residues. The CDR3 protein is CSATGTLQYF. The DNA of the CDR3 is TGCAGCGCAACCGGGACTCTACAGTATTTT.

This clonotype was recorded a few times. This chain's CDR3 is CASAAGGGTEAFF. The CDR3 nucleotides are TGTGCCAGCGCGGCGGGAGGGGGCACTGAAGCTTTCTTT. The J gene is TRBJ1-1, the V gene TRBV7-2, with a tentative D call TRBD1 (6 bases). V was trimmed by 8 bases and J by 4 bases, leaving 14 bases between them. The CDR3 length is 13 residues. Looked up from germline, CDR1 is SGHTA and CDR2 is FQGNSA.

This clonotype turned up a few times. V is TRBV18 and J is TRBJ1-1, with a tentative D call TRBD1 (6 bases). Trimming pared 0 bases from V and 1 base from J, leaving 12 bases between. This CDR3 has 16 residues. Looked up from germline, CDR1 is KGHSH and CDR2 is LQKENI. The CDR3 DNA sequence: TGTGCCAGCTCACCACCGGGGCTCAGGGGGAACACTGAAGCTTTCTTT. Amino acid sequence: CASSPPGLRGNTEAFF.

Concerning this clonotype: The junction departs from germline at one end; a sequencing error may be responsible. The chain recombines TRBV6-1 with TRBJ2-2; 7 bases map to TRBD2. This CDR3 is built from 13 residues. The germline V gene encodes CDR1 MNHNS and CDR2 SASEGT. In DNA form, the CDR3 reads TGCGGGGGGAGGGTACGGGGCACCGGGGAGCTGTTTTTT. Translation gives CGGRVRGTGELFF.

This clonotype was seen only once. V and J are TRBV5-1 and TRBJ1-5, with D hard to call. The CDR3 has 16 amino acids. Trimming removed 4 bases at V and 3 bases at J, with 17 bases between. Per the germline V gene, CDR1 is SGHRS and CDR2 is YFSETQ. The CDR3 loop reads CASSIGPLALNQPQHF. As DNA, the CDR3 is TGCGCCAGCAGCATAGGACCTCTCGCCCTCAATCAGCCCCAGCATTTT. The variable domain in full, with the rest retrieved from reference TRBV5-1 and TRBJ1-5, is KAGVTQTPRYLIKTRGQQVTLSCSPISGHRSVSWYQQTPGQGLQFLFEYFSETQRNKGNFPGRFSGRQFSNSRSEMNVSTLELGDSALYLCASSIGPLALNQPQHFGDGTRLSIL.

In its sample, this clonotype was seen a few times. V is TRBV7-2 and J is TRBJ2-1; no clear D. CDR1 is SGHTA and CDR2 is FQGNSA in the germline V gene. Trimming pared 0 bases from V and 5 bases from J, leaving 8 bases between. The CDR3 contains 14 residues. In DNA, the CDR3 is TGTGCCAGCAGCTTAGCAATAGAGCACAATGAGCAGTTCTTC. Translating gives CASSLAIEHNEQFF.

The CDR3 region is CASKRWYEGSNTGELFF. The CDR3, as DNA: TGCGCCAGCAAACGTTGGTATGAGGGTTCGAACACCGGGGAGCTGTTTTTT. The rearrangement uses TRBV4-3 and TRBJ2-2; TRBD2 is a possible D gene (5 bases). The germline CDR1 and CDR2 sequences are LGHNA and YSLEER. The CDR3 has 17 residues. The V end was cut by 7 bases, the J end by 0 bases, with 18 bases between.

This clonotype was observed a few times. J is TRBJ2-3 and V is TRBV4-3; D is unclear. With 0 bases removed from V and 1 base from J, the gap between germline ends came to 11 bases. The CDR3 spans 16 residues. The germline V gene has CDR1 LGHNA and CDR2 YSLEER. DNA for the CDR3: TGCGCCAGCAGCCAAGATTTTAGCCAGGGCACAGATACGCAGTATTTT. The encoded protein is CASSQDFSQGTDTQYF.

This clonotype showed up many times. The chain joins TRBV5-1 to TRBJ2-5; D gene uncertain. V shed 4 bases and J shed 5 bases, with 9 bases lying between them. Germline assignment: CDR1 SGHRS and CDR2 YFSETQ. The CDR3 runs 12 residues. CDR3 coding DNA: TGCGCCAGCAGCGAAATTTGGGAGACCCAGTACTTC. Amino acid sequence: CASSEIWETQYF.

This clonotype was counted at least ten times. The CDR3 DNA reads TGCGCCAGCAGCGGAAGCAATGAGCAGTTCTTC. Its protein is CASSGSNEQFF. The chain combines TRBV5-1 with TRBJ2-1; D ambiguous. Trimming pared 4 bases from V and 6 bases from J, leaving 5 bases between. The germline gives CDR1 SGHRS, CDR2 YFSETQ. The CDR3 length is 11 residues.

This clonotype has more than one count but fewer than ten. CDR3 coding DNA: TGCGCCAGCAGCTTGGAGGATGAAGCTTTCTTT. This gives the protein CASSLEDEAFF. The V and J genes are TRBV5-1 and TRBJ1-1; no reliable D call. Germline V CDR1 and CDR2: SGHRS, YFSETQ. The CDR3 length is 11 residues. The germline V and J ends were trimmed by 0 bases and 7 bases, with 4 bases remaining between them.

The genes are TRBV4-3 and TRBJ2-3; TRBD1 is a possible D gene (6 bases). There are 15 residues in the CDR3. Germline CDR1 reads LGHNA; CDR2 reads YSLEER. V lost 5 bases and J lost 1, with 13 bases in between. The DNA of the CDR3 is TGCGCCAGCAGCATCTACAAGGGGGGCACAGATACGCAGTATTTT. This encodes CASSIYKGGTDTQYF.